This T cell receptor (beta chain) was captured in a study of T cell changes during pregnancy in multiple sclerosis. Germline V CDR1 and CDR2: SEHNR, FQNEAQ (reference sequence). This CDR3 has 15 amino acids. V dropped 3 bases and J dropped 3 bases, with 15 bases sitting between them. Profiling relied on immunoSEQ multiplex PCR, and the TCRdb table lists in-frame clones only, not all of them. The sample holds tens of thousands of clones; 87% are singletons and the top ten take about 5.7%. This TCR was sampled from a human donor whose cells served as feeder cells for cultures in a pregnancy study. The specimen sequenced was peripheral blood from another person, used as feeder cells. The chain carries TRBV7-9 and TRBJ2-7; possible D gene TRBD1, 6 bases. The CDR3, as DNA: TGTGCCAGCAGCTTGTGGGACACGAACTTCTACGAGCAGTACTTC. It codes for CASSLWDTNFYEQYF.